This T cell receptor (beta chain) was recorded in a study of T cell repertoires in cytomegalovirus infection. Overall study: An indication of both CMV infection and matching HLA type came from public TCR beta signatures.

TCRdb independently ran MiXCR on the reads; one entry per CDR3 protein. The data show around 450,000 distinct CDR3 sequences, about 11% seen once. This clonotype was seen a few times. Its cognate antigen is unknown. Study-level points and caveats: Totalled public TCR beta family frequency picked out people who carried CMV plus the relevant HLA. HLA-C-restricted CMV-specific TCR beta clonotypes prevailed in the ex vivo response.

The material sequenced was PBMCs. This sequence was found in a human donor in good health (CMV status not recorded). Some clones in this sample may be carry-over from other donors' samples.

As DNA, the CDR3 is TGCGCCAGCAGCAGTACAGGGCCCGGTGGCACTGAAGCTTTCTTT. The encoded protein is CASSSTGPGGTEAFF. J is TRBJ1-1 and V is TRBV5-1; maybe TRBD1 (6 bases). Trimming pared 4 bases from V and 4 bases from J, leaving 17 bases between. There are 15 residues in the CDR3. In germline, CDR1 is SGHRS, CDR2 YFSETQ.